A single sample gave rise to the 14 T cell receptor beta chains below, sequenced in a study of control samples from healthy donors and cancer patients. TCRdb keeps only in-frame clones here, not all; method: immunoSEQ multiplex PCR. The sample includes roughly 130,000 clones, about 88% of them seen just once. The source material was blood. Receptors originate from a woman aged 25 to 39 in good health.

The chain joins TRBV5-1 to TRBJ1-2, with 8 bases aligning to TRBD1. CDR3 size: 15 residues. V shed 4 bases, J shed 3 bases, and the junction held 8 bases outside the gene matches. Germline assignment: CDR1 SGHRS and CDR2 YFSETQ. Here the CDR3 DNA reads TGCGCCAGCAGCCCCAGGGGGCTAAAGGACTATGGCTACACCTTC. Protein: CASSPRGLKDYGYTF.

The chain joins TRBV4-2 to TRBJ1-6; D remains unclear. Trimming cost V 1 base and J 7 bases, with 8 bases left between them. The CDR3 sequence is 14 residues long. The V gene's germline CDR1 is LGHNA and CDR2 YNFKEQ. This CDR3 is CASSQVSGNSPLHF. CDR3 nucleotides: TGTGCCAGCAGCCAAGTGTCGGGGAATTCACCCCTCCACTTT.

The rearrangement joins TRBV7-9 to TRBJ1-6; tentatively, D is TRBD1 (5 bases). V lost 5 bases and J lost 7, with 27 bases in between. Germline V lookup: CDR1 SEHNR, CDR2 FQNEAQ (reference sequence). The length of the CDR3 is 19 residues. The CDR3 here is CASSKTIPGRRGENSPLHF. In DNA, the CDR3 is TGTGCCAGCAGCAAAACCATACCGGGCCGTCGAGGGGAAAATTCACCCCTCCACTTT.

This chain joins TRBV30 and TRBJ1-4; D is unresolved. In germline, CDR1 is GTSNPN, CDR2 SVGIG (reference sequence). V lost 1 base and J 4 bases, leaving 1 base between the germline ends. The CDR3 loop spans 11 amino acids. CDR3 in amino acids: CAWSGNEKLFF. As DNA, the CDR3 is TGTGCCTGGAGTGGTAATGAAAAACTGTTTTTT.

The rearrangement uses TRBV25-1 and TRBJ2-5, with a tentative D call TRBD2 (5 bases). V was pared by 6 bases and J by 4 bases, with 15 bases between. This CDR3 region has 14 residues. The germline V gene encodes CDR1 MGHDK and CDR2 SYGVNS. CDR3 residues: CASSLRRAGETQYF. CDR3 DNA: TGTGCCAGCAGCCTCAGAAGGGCGGGAGAGACCCAGTACTTC. The full variable domain, its missing parts supplied by reference TRBV25-1 and TRBJ2-5, is EADIYQTPRYLVIGTGKKITLECSQTMGHDKMYWYQQDPGMELHLIHYSYGVNSTEKGDLSSESTVSRIRTEHFPLTLESARPSHTSQYLCASSLRRAGETQYFGPGTRLLVL.

To note about this clone: Distinct nucleotide sequences in the sample also encode this CDR3. This rearrangement joins TRBV28 to TRBJ2-1, with a tentative D call TRBD1 (6 bases). Germline V gene lookup returns CDR1 MDHEN and CDR2 SYDVKM. Between the trimmed V and J ends, which lost 5 bases and 9 bases, there was a span of 14 bases. The CDR3 is made up of 13 amino acids. The CDR3: CASSLGTSGEQFF. The CDR3 region has the DNA TGTGCCAGCAGTCTCGGGACATCCGGTGAGCAGTTCTTC.

The gene calls are TRBV10-3 and TRBJ1-1; 8 nucleotides line up with TRBD1. J lost 5 bases, V lost 11 bases, and 13 bases had no gene match. The CDR3 extends over 14 amino acids. Germline V lookup: CDR1 ENHRY, CDR2 SYGVKD. The CDR3 reads CAVSLQGASTEAFF. The CDR3 region has the DNA TGTGCCGTGAGTCTGCAGGGGGCCTCGACTGAAGCTTTCTTT.

The chain joins TRBV24-1 to TRBJ2-3; TRBD2 matches at 8 bases. Germline loops: CDR1 KGHDR, CDR2 SFDVKD. V was clipped by 9 bases and J by 0 bases; unmatched bases: 4. The CDR3 is 14 amino acids. The CDR3 nucleotides read TGTGCCACCCGGGCTAGCGGGAGCACAGATACGCAGTATTTT. Its protein product is CATRASGSTDTQYF.

This clone was recorded a few times. The chain combines TRBV27 with TRBJ2-6, with D unclear. CDR3 length equals 15 residues. Germline V gene lookup returns CDR1 MNHEY and CDR2 SMNVEV (reference sequence). Deletions cut 3 bases from V and 1 base from J, with 7 bases between. The CDR3 loop reads CASSFLGSGANVLTF. For the CDR3, the DNA is TGTGCCAGCAGTTTTCTGGGATCTGGGGCCAACGTCCTGACTTTC.

This chain joins TRBV27 and TRBJ2-7; D tentatively fits TRBD1 or TRBD2 (5 bases each). V was clipped by 6 bases and J by 3 bases, with 18 bases between them. Germline values: CDR1 MNHEY, CDR2 SMNVEV (reference sequence). The CDR3 is 15 amino acids. CDR3 amino acids: CASRPRETDFYEQYF. The CDR3 DNA reads as TGTGCCAGCAGGCCGAGGGAGACAGACTTCTACGAGCAGTACTTC.

The chain joins TRBV10-3 to TRBJ1-5, with a weak D call TRBD1 (5 bases). Germline assignment: CDR1 ENHRY and CDR2 SYGVKD. The V end lost 4 bases, the J end lost 0 bases, and 13 bases lay between the germline ends. The CDR3 consists of 16 residues. CDR3 loop: CAISGGTGASNQPQHF. DNA of the CDR3: TGTGCCATCAGTGGGGGGACGGGTGCTAGCAATCAGCCCCAGCATTTT.

The rearrangement links TRBV24-1 to TRBJ2-1; TRBD1 matches at 7 bases. This CDR3 is built from 17 residues. The J segment lost 1 base and the V segment lost 4 bases, leaving 9 bases of the junction unmatched. Germline CDR1 and CDR2: KGHDR and SFDVKD. CDR3 nucleotide sequence: TGTGCCACCAGTGAAGTTAACCCAGGGGGTTCCTACAATGAGCAGTTCTTC. Translation: CATSEVNPGGSYNEQFF.

The genes are TRBV6-2 or TRBV6-3 and TRBJ2-3, with D perhaps matching TRBD1 (5 bases). Germline values: CDR1 MNHEY, CDR2 SVGEGT. CDR3 length: 15 residues. Trimming cost V 5 bases and J 4 bases, with 16 bases left between them. CDR3 loop: CASSKYRSRADTQYF. The CDR3 bases are TGTGCCAGCAGTAAATACAGGTCAAGGGCAGATACGCAGTATTTT.

The genes are TRBV28 and TRBJ2-1; either TRBD1 or TRBD2 may supply D (5 bases each). This CDR3 spans 15 amino acids. Trimming removed 5 bases from V and 0 bases from J, with 11 bases in between. The germline gives CDR1 MDHEN, CDR2 SYDVKM. CDR3 residues: CASSGDGGSYNEQFF. CDR3 sequence (DNA): TGTGCCAGCAGTGGGGACGGAGGCTCCTACAATGAGCAGTTCTTC.